The subject of this entry is one T cell receptor beta chain. Its antigen is currently unknown. V gave up 1 base and J gave up 7 bases; unmatched junction bases: 6. Germline lookup yields CDR1 SGHDN and CDR2 FVKESK. This CDR3 has 15 residues. This specimen belongs to a study of T cell responses to AZD1222 COVID-19 vaccine. Overall study findings and caveats: The sample set comprised mostly white British donors with more females, and clonal diversity was possibly underestimated. Among AZD1222 vaccinees, only six were seropositive at baseline. Targets within unmutated variant regions were reportedly found for nearly half of spike-specific TCRs.

The data were produced by immunoSEQ multiplex PCR, yet TCRdb's version contains in-frame clones alone and is incomplete. The table shows around 85,000 clones, with roughly 90% occurring only once. The clonotype was recovered from an adult who received the AZD1222 COVID-19 vaccine. The chain has TRBV14 and TRBJ2-2; TRBD1 matches at 7 bases. This specimen consisted of peripheral blood, obtained 28 days after the second AZD1222 dose. In DNA form, the CDR3 reads TGTGCCAGCAGCCAAGTCGCAGGGGGAATCGGGGAGCTGTTTTTT. This codes for CASSQVAGGIGELFF.